A selection of T cell receptor delta chains follows, all from one sample in a study of γδ T cells in repeated Plasmodium falciparum infection. TCRdb repeated clone calling on the multiplex PCR reads with CATT. The data hold 70,000 to 95,000 delta-chain clones, with roughly 1.4% observed a single time. The sequenced material came from gamma-delta T cells from blood. The source of these receptors is a pool of human donors (malaria-infected and uninfected, not separated). Both conserved end residues are part of each CDR3. The order of the fields is J gene, D gene, V gene, CDR3 protein. A D gene is named only where the DNA matches it firmly.

j_call: TRDJ1
d_call: TRDD3
v_call: TRDV1
cdr3_aa: CALGEPIFLGLGDTMPTDKLIF

j_call: TRDJ1
d_call: NA
v_call: TRDV1
cdr3_aa: CALGDLIADKLIF

j_call: TRDJ1
d_call: TRDD3
v_call: TRDV1
cdr3_aa: CALGGTDGGYLYTDKLTF

j_call: TRDJ1
d_call: TRDD3
v_call: TRDV1
cdr3_aa: CALEAHRAYRTGGHDGFDKLIF

j_call: TRDJ1
d_call: TRDD3
v_call: TRDV2
cdr3_aa: CACDTVGGLGDRRGGTDKLIF

j_call: TRDJ1
d_call: TRDD3
v_call: TRDV2
cdr3_aa: CACDAVGDTRDKLIF

j_call: TRDJ2
d_call: NA
v_call: TRDV2
cdr3_aa: CACDPIPRGGPLTAQLFF

j_call: TRDJ1
d_call: TRDD3
v_call: TRDV1
cdr3_aa: CALGVSSYWGTYTDKLIF

j_call: TRDJ1
d_call: NA
v_call: TRDV2
cdr3_aa: CACDTLVVRADKLIF

j_call: TRDJ1
d_call: NA
v_call: TRDV1
cdr3_aa: CALGGGYIGGSYTDKLIF

j_call: TRDJ1
d_call: NA
v_call: TRDV1
cdr3_aa: CALGEGRTRLSYRATSTDKLIF

j_call: TRDJ1
d_call: NA
v_call: TRDV1
cdr3_aa: CALGPYSSYRGYGADKLIF

j_call: TRDJ1
d_call: NA
v_call: TRDV1
cdr3_aa: CALGEQKNPFQRGPTEGYTDKLIF

j_call: TRDJ1
d_call: TRDD3
v_call: TRDV1
cdr3_aa: CALGEPSPNRGIRDKLIF

j_call: TRDJ1
d_call: TRDD3
v_call: TRDV3
cdr3_aa: CAFDVLGDPTNKLIF

j_call: TRDJ1
d_call: TRDD3
v_call: TRDV1
cdr3_aa: CALGEPSYDGTLVRYWGIRQDKLIF

j_call: TRDJ1
d_call: NA
v_call: TRDV1
cdr3_aa: CALGELKLLRAWGFRTDKLIF

j_call: TRDJ1
d_call: NA
v_call: TRDV1
cdr3_aa: CALGDGPATRTSRTDKLIF

j_call: TRDJ1
d_call: NA
v_call: TRDV1
cdr3_aa: CALGPRRGFHTDKLIF

j_call: TRDJ1
d_call: TRDD3
v_call: TRDV2
cdr3_aa: CACDPLYETLGDLVTDKLIF

j_call: TRDJ1
d_call: NA
v_call: TRDV1
cdr3_aa: CALGGPAFPLTGDGPEGADKLIF

j_call: TRDJ1
d_call: NA
v_call: TRDV2
cdr3_aa: CACDTVSGNDKLIF

j_call: TRDJ1
d_call: TRDD3
v_call: TRDV1
cdr3_aa: CALGELQVLLGDTRESDKLIF

j_call: TRDJ1
d_call: NA
v_call: TRDV2
cdr3_aa: CACDSRSYTDKLIF

j_call: TRDJ1
d_call: TRDD3
v_call: TRDV1
cdr3_aa: CALGELLYWGIPPRTDKLIF

j_call: TRDJ1
d_call: NA
v_call: TRDV1
cdr3_aa: CALGEQGSHTDKLIF

j_call: TRDJ1
d_call: TRDD2
v_call: TRDV1
cdr3_aa: CALGELLPTESYWAIFLIF

j_call: TRDJ1
d_call: TRDD3
v_call: TRDV2
cdr3_aa: CACDTVGGGSGLIF

j_call: TRDJ1
d_call: TRDD3
v_call: TRDV1
cdr3_aa: CALGGLPRGGIRKLIF

j_call: TRDJ1
d_call: TRDD3
v_call: TRDV1
cdr3_aa: CALGELETGKWGIGTDKLIF

j_call: TRDJ1
d_call: NA
v_call: TRDV2
cdr3_aa: CACDRPSYGLGDPYTDKLIF

j_call: TRDJ1
d_call: TRDD3
v_call: TRDV1
cdr3_aa: CALGELTSRTGGYSTDKLIF

j_call: TRDJ1
d_call: NA
v_call: TRDV1
cdr3_aa: CALGPFLSSVRVSYTDKLIF

j_call: TRDJ1
d_call: TRDD3
v_call: TRDV1
cdr3_aa: CALGELKPGGYGTDKLIF

j_call: TRDJ1
d_call: NA
v_call: TRDV3
cdr3_aa: CAFYTDWNGTDKLIF

j_call: TRDJ1
d_call: NA
v_call: TRDV1
cdr3_aa: CALGEPLFLLDWGPRRCKLIF

j_call: TRDJ1
d_call: TRDD3
v_call: TRDV1
cdr3_aa: CALGTQTSFLWYWGIRTDKLIF

j_call: TRDJ1
d_call: NA
v_call: TRDV1
cdr3_aa: CALGERTPPTFGGIGVKLIF

j_call: TRDJ1
d_call: TRDD3
v_call: TRDV2
cdr3_aa: CACDTGIGGYATDKLIF

j_call: TRDJ1
d_call: NA
v_call: TRDV2
cdr3_aa: CACDTGSSYTDKLIF

j_call: TRDJ1
d_call: TRDD3
v_call: TRDV1
cdr3_aa: CALGELSIRVMGDTSRKLIF

j_call: TRDJ1
d_call: NA
v_call: TRDV1
cdr3_aa: CALVEGVASSLTGCTDKLIF

j_call: TRDJ1
d_call: TRDD3
v_call: TRDV2
cdr3_aa: CACDTVILTTSRTGDPSRGKLIF

j_call: TRDJ1
d_call: TRDD3
v_call: TRDV2
cdr3_aa: CACDTGAGGFVGTDKLIF

j_call: TRDJ1
d_call: NA
v_call: TRDV1
cdr3_aa: CALGEGPTKLIF

j_call: TRDJ1
d_call: TRDD3
v_call: TRDV1
cdr3_aa: CALGVPTLGDNVGTDKLIF

j_call: TRDJ1
d_call: TRDD3
v_call: TRDV1
cdr3_aa: CALGDDRGSMSGGIHWWTDKLIF

j_call: TRDJ1
d_call: TRDD2
v_call: TRDV1
cdr3_aa: CALGAASLPTSPGGWYTDKLIF

j_call: TRDJ1
d_call: TRDD3
v_call: TRDV1
cdr3_aa: CALGDHYSFYWGTDKLIF

j_call: TRDJ1
d_call: NA
v_call: TRDV1
cdr3_aa: CALGDYSFFSDLYPRVQLIF

j_call: TRDJ1
d_call: TRDD3
v_call: TRDV1
cdr3_aa: CALGELVPTGDKLIRKLIF

j_call: TRDJ1
d_call: TRDD3
v_call: TRDV2
cdr3_aa: CACDTVLVTGGFPLGYTDKLIF

j_call: TRDJ3
d_call: TRDD3
v_call: TRDV2
cdr3_aa: CACDWGTWDTRQMFF

j_call: TRDJ1
d_call: TRDD3
v_call: TRDV1
cdr3_aa: CALGELAENGGYGGADKLIF

j_call: TRDJ1
d_call: NA
v_call: TRDV1
cdr3_aa: CALGELVRGHVYTDKLIF

j_call: TRDJ1
d_call: TRDD3
v_call: TRDV1
cdr3_aa: CALGELRLLGDWGTDKLIF

j_call: TRDJ1
d_call: TRDD3
v_call: TRDV1
cdr3_aa: CAPPLYWGIGRGSTDKLIF

j_call: TRDJ1
d_call: NA
v_call: TRDV1
cdr3_aa: CALVTSRLLNWAHTDKLIF

j_call: TRDJ1
d_call: TRDD3
v_call: TRDV1
cdr3_aa: CALGEASLYWGKWNTDKLIF

j_call: TRDJ1
d_call: NA
v_call: TRDV1
cdr3_aa: CALGEPDLRVTWEYTDKLIF